What follows are 13 T cell receptor beta chains derived from one specimen sequenced in a study of blood T cell repertoires in COVID-19. TCRdb keeps only in-frame clones here, not all; method: immunoSEQ multiplex PCR. The profile shows 150,000 or so clones, 70% to 90% of them singletons. The sequenced sample was peripheral blood. These receptors were collected from a man aged 45-65 years with active or convalescent COVID-19.

This clone has just one count. The J gene is TRBJ2-1, the V gene TRBV2; TRBD2 aligns across 9 bases. V was clipped by 3 bases and J by 7 bases; unmatched bases: 7. This CDR3 contains 15 residues. From germline, CDR1 is SNHLY and CDR2 FYNNEI. For the CDR3, the DNA is TGTGCCAGCAGTGATGGCGGGAGGGGGTGGAATGAGCAGTTCTTC. It specifies CASSDGGRGWNEQFF.

The J gene is TRBJ1-5, the V gene TRBV19; tentatively, D is TRBD1 (5 bases). Trimming shortened V by 4 bases and J by 2 bases, and 9 bases separated the two germline ends. The length of the CDR3 is 14 residues. Germline CDR1 and CDR2: LNHDA and SQIVND (reference sequence). The DNA of the CDR3 is TGTGCCAGTAGTAGGGGGGTGGGCAATCAGCCCCAGCATTTT. It translates to CASSRGVGNQPQHF. Variable domain in full (rest from reference TRBV19 and TRBJ1-5): DGGITQSPKYLFRKEGQNVTLSCEQNLNHDAMYWYRQDPGQGLRLIYYSQIVNDFQKGDIAEGYSVSREKKESFPLTVTSAQKNPTAFYLCASSRGVGNQPQHFGDGTRLSIL.

This chain uses TRBV27 with TRBJ1-2; 9 nucleotides line up with TRBD1. Trimming cost V 4 bases and J 8 bases; bases outside gene matches: 5. The germline gives CDR1 MNHEY, CDR2 SMNVEV (reference sequence). The CDR3 length is 13 residues. CDR3 amino acids: CASSWTGERGYTF. The CDR3, as DNA: TGTGCCAGCAGTTGGACAGGGGAACGGGGCTACACCTTC.

This chain uses TRBV7-9 with TRBJ2-7; no definite D call. V lost 1 base and J lost 0, with 16 bases in between. Germline V gene sequence: CDR1 SEHNR, CDR2 FQNEAQ (reference sequence). The CDR3 totals 17 residues. The CDR3 sequence: CASSLGQTRRSSYEQYF. CDR3 DNA: TGTGCCAGCAGCTTAGGGCAGACTCGTAGGAGCTCCTACGAGCAGTACTTC.

J is TRBJ2-5 and V is TRBV19; TRBD2 matches at 12 bases. The CDR3 has 16 residues. Looked up from germline, CDR1 is LNHDA and CDR2 is SQIVND (reference sequence). Losses at the gene ends were 2 bases for V and 1 base for J; bases not matched to a gene: 2. The CDR3 loop reads CASSIRLAGVQETQYF. The CDR3 nucleotides are TGTGCCAGTAGTATACGACTAGCGGGGGTCCAAGAGACCCAGTACTTC. The whole variable domain, remainder taken from reference TRBV19 and TRBJ2-5, is DGGITQSPKYLFRKEGQNVTLSCEQNLNHDAMYWYRQDPGQGLRLIYYSQIVNDFQKGDIAEGYSVSREKKESFPLTVTSAQKNPTAFYLCASSIRLAGVQETQYFGPGTRLLVL.

V and J are TRBV5-6 and TRBJ2-4; 9 bases match TRBD2. The CDR3 totals 15 residues. The V gene end was trimmed by 2 bases and the J gene end by 3 bases; junction bases not matched to a gene: 3. Germline loops: CDR1 SGHDT, CDR2 YYEEEE. The CDR3 is CASSLLAGDKNIQYF. CDR3 nucleotide sequence: TGTGCCAGCAGCTTATTAGCGGGAGACAAAAACATTCAGTACTTC.

This sequence joins TRBV11-3 and TRBJ2-7; 8 nucleotides line up with TRBD2. The trim removed 6 bases at V and 4 bases at J, leaving 11 bases unmatched. The CDR3 consists of 15 residues. Germline V lookup: CDR1 SGHNT, CDR2 YENEEA. The CDR3 protein is CASSIFPGTSYEQYF. The CDR3 bases are TGTGCCAGCAGTATTTTTCCCGGGACTAGTTACGAGCAGTACTTC. The variable domain in full, completed from reference TRBV11-3 and TRBJ2-7, reads EAGVVQSPRYKIIEKKQPVAFWCNPISGHNTLYWYLQNLGQGPELLIRYENEEAVDDSQLPKDRFSAERLKGVDSTLKIQPAELGDSAVYLCASSIFPGTSYEQYFGPGTRLTVT.

At least ten counts were recorded for this clone. The chain uses TRBV15 and TRBJ2-2, with D perhaps TRBD2 (5 bases). Trimming removed 5 bases at V and 3 bases at J, with 10 bases between. The CDR3 length is 14 residues. Germline values: CDR1 LNHNV, CDR2 YYDKDF (reference sequence). CDR3 protein: CATSESGDTGELFF. CDR3 bases: TGTGCCACCAGCGAATCCGGGGACACCGGGGAGCTGTTTTTT.

The CDR3 sequence: CASSHLHNTDTQYF. As DNA, the CDR3 is TGCGCCAGCAGCCACTTACATAACACAGATACGCAGTATTTT. The chain joins TRBV4-3 to TRBJ2-3; D not certain. The CDR3 has 14 amino acids. The V gene's germline CDR1 is LGHNA and CDR2 YSLEER. V lost 3 bases and J 2 bases, leaving 9 bases between the germline ends.

The V and J genes are TRBV5-4 and TRBJ2-7; D perhaps matches TRBD2 (6 bases). V was clipped by 3 bases and J by 6 bases, with 19 bases between them. Germline V gene data show CDR1 as SGHNT and CDR2 as YYREEE (reference sequence). This CDR3 contains 15 residues. CDR3 nucleotide sequence: TGTGCCAGCAGCTCACAAGGGACTGGGAGAAGCGAGCAGTACTTC. Amino acid sequence: CASSSQGTGRSEQYF. The whole variable domain, filled in from reference TRBV5-4 and TRBJ2-7, reads ETGVTQSPTHLIKTRGQQVTLRCSSQSGHNTVSWYQQALGQGPQFIFQYYREEENGRGNFPPRFSGLQFPNYSSELNVNALELDDSALYLCASSSQGTGRSEQYFGPGTRLTVT.

This clone was recorded a few times. The genes are TRBV19 and TRBJ1-2, with 12 positions matching TRBD1. The germline V gene encodes CDR1 LNHDA and CDR2 SQIVND (reference sequence). The V and J ends lost 3 bases and 7 bases, in that order; junction bases with no gene match: 18. The CDR3 length is 19 residues. The CDR3 reads CASSIGPGQGAFWVGGYTF. CDR3 bases: TGTGCCAGTAGTATTGGACCGGGACAGGGGGCATTCTGGGTCGGTGGCTACACCTTC.

This rearrangement joins TRBV12-3 or TRBV12-4 to TRBJ1-2; no firm D call. Trimming shortened V by 2 bases and J by 2 bases, and 6 bases separated the two germline ends. This CDR3 has 13 residues. The CDR3 reads CASSLSGNYGYTF. For the CDR3, the DNA is TGTGCCAGCAGTTTATCAGGCAACTATGGCTACACCTTC.

This chain joins TRBV7-8 and TRBJ1-4; TRBD1 matches 12 bases. The V gene end was trimmed by 2 bases and the J gene end by 4 bases; junction bases not matched to a gene: 5. The CDR3 spans 17 residues. Germline CDR1 SGHVS, CDR2 FQNEAQ. As DNA, the CDR3 is TGTGCCAGCAGCTTAAGGGACAGGGGGCCGAGTAATGAAAAACTGTTTTTT. Protein: CASSLRDRGPSNEKLFF.